These 25 T cell receptor beta chains share one sample of origin, sequenced in a study of control samples from healthy donors and cancer patients. Libraries were prepared by immunoSEQ multiplex PCR; TCRdb keeps only in-frame clonotypes and omits some of them. The sample lists about 140,000 clones, roughly 94% seen once, with around 13% in the top ten. Sequenced: blood. The receptors come from a middle-aged man in good health.

The genes are TRBV3-1 (or the pseudogene TRBV3-2) and TRBJ2-2; the D is unclear. Germline V CDR1 and CDR2: LGHDT, YNNKEL (reference sequence). The length of the CDR3 is 16 residues. Between the trimmed V and J ends, which lost 0 bases and 6 bases, there was a span of 14 bases. The CDR3 nucleotides read TGTGCCAGCAGCCAAGATGGCCCTGGGATCCCCGGGGAGCTGTTTTTT. Encoded protein: CASSQDGPGIPGELFF.

Remarks on this clone: Distinct nucleotide sequences in the sample also encode this CDR3. The V and J genes are TRBV4-1 and TRBJ1-2, with 7 bases that match TRBD1. This CDR3 contains 13 residues. Germline CDR1 MGHRA, CDR2 YSYEKL. Trimming removed 1 base from V and 6 bases from J; junction bases left unmatched: 2. This CDR3 reads CASSQGQGDGYTF. CDR3 DNA sequence: TGCGCCAGCAGCCAAGGACAGGGTGATGGCTACACCTTC.

Comments on this clone: An end of the junction does not agree with germline; a read error may underlie this. The chain combines TRBV9 with TRBJ1-2; TRBD1 aligns across 9 bases. The CDR3 extends over 12 amino acids. Per the germline V gene, CDR1 is SGDLS and CDR2 is YYNGEE. As DNA, the CDR3 is TGTGCCAGCAGCGCGGCCAGGGACAGGGCCTCCTTC. Translating gives CASSAARDRASF.

The rearrangement uses TRBV7-9 and TRBJ1-2, with a possible D match to TRBD1 (5 bases). V lost 1 base and J 4 bases, leaving 7 bases between the germline ends. The CDR3 is 13 amino acids. CDR1 is SEHNR, CDR2 FQNEAQ, per germline (reference sequence). CDR3 nucleotides: TGTGCCAGCAGCTTAGTGGGGGTCTATGGCTACACCTTC. Amino acids: CASSLVGVYGYTF. The entire variable domain, with the rest obtained from reference TRBV7-9 and TRBJ1-2, is as follows: DTGVSQNPRHKITKRGQNVTFRCDPISEHNRLYWYRQTLGQGPEFLTYFQNEAQLEKSRLLSDRFSAERPKGSFSTLEIQRTEQGDSAMYLCASSLVGVYGYTFGSGTRLTVV.

V gene TRBV20-1 combines with J gene TRBJ2-7; 7 bases map to TRBD2. CDR1 is DFQATT and CDR2 is SNEGSKA in the germline V gene (reference sequence). There are 11 residues in the CDR3. V trimming: 7 bases; J trimming: 7 bases; junction bases outside the gene matches: 7. The CDR3 sequence: CSGLLALEQYF. Written as DNA, the CDR3 is TGCAGTGGCCTACTAGCGCTTGAGCAGTACTTC.

This chain connects TRBV5-4 to TRBJ1-1; D is unresolved. With 0 bases removed from V and 7 bases from J, the gap between germline ends came to 10 bases. Germline V gene data show CDR1 as SGHNT and CDR2 as YYREEE (reference sequence). CDR3 length: 13 residues. The CDR3 protein is CASSLAEVDEAFF. In DNA, the CDR3 is TGTGCCAGCAGCTTGGCCGAGGTAGATGAAGCTTTCTTT.

Only one count was recorded for this clone. The gene calls are TRBV6-6 and TRBJ1-5; TRBD1 is a possible D gene (6 bases). The CDR3 consists of 12 residues. V lost 7 bases, J lost 6 bases, and 10 bases lay in between. The germline gives CDR1 MNHNY, CDR2 SVGAGI (reference sequence). CDR3 DNA: TGTGCCAGCAAACAAGGGGGTCAGCCCCAGCATTTT. This gives the protein CASKQGGQPQHF.

This chain uses TRBV9 with TRBJ2-2; D is unresolved. With 4 bases removed from V and 4 bases from J, the gap between germline ends came to 17 bases. Germline V gene lookup returns CDR1 SGDLS and CDR2 YYNGEE. The CDR3 is made up of 16 amino acids. In DNA, the CDR3 is TGTGCCAGCAGCCGCAGACTCGACGGTGGCACCGGGGAGCTGTTTTTT. It is translated as CASSRRLDGGTGELFF. The whole variable domain, remainder taken from reference TRBV9 and TRBJ2-2, is DSGVTQTPKHLITATGQRVTLRCSPRSGDLSVYWYQQSLDQGLQFLIQYYNGEERAKGNILERFSAQQFPDLHSELNLSSLELGDSALYFCASSRRLDGGTGELFFGEGSRLTVL.

CDR3 region: CASSLVSGIDYNSPLHF. The CDR3 nucleotides read TGTGCCAGCAGCTTGGTATCGGGGATCGACTATAATTCACCCCTCCACTTT. The chain carries TRBV5-6 and TRBJ1-6; D uncertain. Germline CDR1 SGHDT, CDR2 YYEEEE. The CDR3 loop spans 17 amino acids. V lost 0 bases to trimming and J lost 3 bases, with 13 bases between them.

The rearrangement uses TRBV10-3 and TRBJ2-2; no definite D call. V was trimmed by 5 bases and J by 2 bases, leaving 9 bases between them. The CDR3 is 14 residues long. CDR1 is ENHRY, CDR2 SYGVKD, per germline. The CDR3: CAISSSLNTGELFF. CDR3 sequence (DNA): TGTGCCATCAGTTCATCCTTAAACACCGGGGAGCTGTTTTTT.

This chain joins TRBV5-1 and TRBJ1-5; 10 bases map to TRBD1. The J segment lost 2 bases and the V segment lost 5 bases, leaving 7 bases of the junction unmatched. Germline assignment: CDR1 SGHRS and CDR2 YFSETQ. The length of the CDR3 is 16 residues. CDR3 loop: CASRDRGKWGNQPQHF. The CDR3 coding sequence is TGCGCCAGCAGGGACAGGGGGAAGTGGGGCAATCAGCCCCAGCATTTT.

The chain employs TRBV18 and TRBJ1-1; D is possibly TRBD1 (5 bases). Per germline, CDR1 KGHSH and CDR2 LQKENI. Trimming left V 2 bases short and J 0 bases short, with 13 bases between. This CDR3 contains 16 residues. CDR3 nucleotide sequence: TGTGCCAGCTCACCAAGCCAGGGTCCCATGAACACTGAAGCTTTCTTT. Amino acids: CASSPSQGPMNTEAFF.

This clone was picked up a small number of times. CDR3 DNA sequence: TGCAGCGTGGACTCCGGGACAGGGGACCGCTACGAGCAGTACTTC. Its protein is CSVDSGTGDRYEQYF. This rearrangement joins TRBV29-1 to TRBJ2-7, with 10 bases fitting TRBD1. The CDR3 totals 15 residues. Germline CDR1 and CDR2: SQVTM and ANQGSEA. Trimming took 6 bases from V and 3 from J; bases not matched to a gene: 11.

The chain is built from TRBV28 and TRBJ1-1; D unclear. Germline assignment: CDR1 MDHEN and CDR2 SYDVKM. Trimming shortened V by 3 bases and J by 5 bases, and 13 bases separated the two germline ends. The CDR3 is 14 amino acids. The CDR3 nucleotides are TGTGCCAGCAGTTTCCGGGGTGTTGGGACTGAAGCTTTCTTT. It encodes CASSFRGVGTEAFF.

CDR3 sequence reads: CASSLTGGYTF. The CDR3 nucleotides are TGTGCCAGCAGCTTGACAGGAGGCTACACCTTC. The V call is TRBV5-6, the J call TRBJ1-2, with a possible D match to TRBD1 (5 bases). The ends were cut back, 1 base at V and 8 bases at J, with 6 bases in the middle. From germline, CDR1 is SGHDT and CDR2 YYEEEE. The CDR3 runs 11 residues.

The V call is TRBV9, the J call TRBJ2-5, with 7 nucleotides matching TRBD1. Germline V gene lookup returns CDR1 SGDLS and CDR2 YYNGEE. The junction had 6 bases not matched to a gene; V was cut back by 2 bases and J by 2 bases. The CDR3 totals 15 residues. CDR3 sequence (DNA): TGTGCCAGCAGCGTTTCAGGGGGTTATCAAGAGACCCAGTACTTC. Translated: CASSVSGGYQETQYF.

This clone was seen only a few times. The CDR3 reads CASSLLAGSYNEQFF. As DNA, the CDR3 is TGCGCCAGCAGCTTACTAGCGGGCTCCTACAATGAGCAGTTCTTC. This chain joins TRBV5-1 and TRBJ2-1, with 9 bases identical to TRBD2. Germline-derived CDR1 and CDR2 are SGHRS and YFSETQ. J lost 0 bases, V lost 2 bases, and 0 bases had no gene match. The CDR3 loop spans 15 amino acids.

This rearrangement joins TRBV5-6 to TRBJ2-7; D possibly matches TRBD1 or TRBD2 (5 bases each). Trimming shortened V by 3 bases and J by 2 bases, and 6 bases separated the two germline ends. The length of the CDR3 is 12 residues. Germline V lookup: CDR1 SGHDT, CDR2 YYEEEE. CDR3 in amino acids: CASSSGPYEQYF. CDR3 DNA sequence: TGTGCCAGCAGCTCGGGACCCTACGAGCAGTACTTC.

This clone occurred once. The gene calls are TRBV27 and TRBJ2-1; D remains unclear. Trimming took off 3 bases at V and 9 bases at J, with 6 bases between the two ends. The CDR3 is made up of 11 amino acids. CDR1 and CDR2 (germline): MNHEY, SMNVEV (reference sequence). CDR3 DNA sequence: TGTGCCAGCAGTTTTGGCGGTGAGCAGTTCTTC. As protein: CASSFGGEQFF.

This rearrangement joins TRBV6-6 to TRBJ2-5; no reliable D call. There are 12 residues in the CDR3. Trimming took 2 bases from V and 1 from J, leaving 2 bases between them. CDR1 is MNHNY, CDR2 SVGAGI, per germline (reference sequence). The CDR3 spells CASSYPQETQYF. The CDR3 DNA reads TGTGCCAGCAGTTACCCCCAAGAGACCCAGTACTTC.

CDR3 protein: CASALREQYF. DNA for the CDR3: TGTGCCAGCGCCTTGAGAGAGCAGTACTTC. The chain joins TRBV2 to TRBJ2-7; no clear D gene. Trimming took 8 bases from V and 7 from J, leaving 9 bases between them. The CDR3 is made up of 10 amino acids. CDR1 SNHLY and CDR2 FYNNEI come from the germline V gene.

This clone was seen a few times. The chain uses TRBV3-1 (or the pseudogene TRBV3-2) and TRBJ2-4; D uncertain. V lost 5 bases and J 0 bases, leaving 17 bases between the germline ends. The CDR3 runs 17 residues. Germline CDR1 is LGHDT and CDR2 is YNNKEL (reference sequence). The CDR3 loop reads CASSGRDFSLAKNIQYF. CDR3 in DNA: TGTGCCAGCAGCGGAAGAGATTTCTCCCTAGCCAAAAACATTCAGTACTTC.

CDR3 in DNA: TGTGCCAGCGGGGACACATTCAGCGGGGGCTCCTACAATGAGCAGTTCTTC. Protein sequence: CASGDTFSGGSYNEQFF. The gene calls are TRBV14 and TRBJ2-1; TRBD2 matches at 8 bases. Germline V gene data show CDR1 as SGHDN and CDR2 as FVKESK. The CDR3 covers 17 residues. With 8 bases clipped from V and 0 bases from J, the junction kept 12 bases outside the gene matches.

This chain connects TRBV2 to TRBJ2-7; the D gene is possibly TRBD1 (6 bases). V shed 7 bases and J shed 1 base, with 11 bases lying between them. CDR3 length equals 13 residues. Germline-derived CDR1 and CDR2 are SNHLY and FYNNEI. The CDR3 region is CASNGQLSYEQYF. The CDR3 DNA sequence: TGTGCCAGCAACGGACAGCTTTCCTACGAGCAGTACTTC.

V and J are TRBV9 and TRBJ2-7; TRBD2 matches at 15 bases. Germline CDR1 is SGDLS and CDR2 is YYNGEE. This CDR3 spans 17 amino acids. V dropped 4 bases and J dropped 2; count of bases not matched to a gene: 7. DNA for the CDR3: TGTGCCAGCAGCCCCGGGACTAGCGGGGGGCCCGCCTACGAGCAGTACTTC. Protein product: CASSPGTSGGPAYEQYF. The whole variable domain, remainder taken from reference TRBV9 and TRBJ2-7, is DSGVTQTPKHLITATGQRVTLRCSPRSGDLSVYWYQQSLDQGLQFLIQYYNGEERAKGNILERFSAQQFPDLHSELNLSSLELGDSALYFCASSPGTSGGPAYEQYFGPGTRLTVT.